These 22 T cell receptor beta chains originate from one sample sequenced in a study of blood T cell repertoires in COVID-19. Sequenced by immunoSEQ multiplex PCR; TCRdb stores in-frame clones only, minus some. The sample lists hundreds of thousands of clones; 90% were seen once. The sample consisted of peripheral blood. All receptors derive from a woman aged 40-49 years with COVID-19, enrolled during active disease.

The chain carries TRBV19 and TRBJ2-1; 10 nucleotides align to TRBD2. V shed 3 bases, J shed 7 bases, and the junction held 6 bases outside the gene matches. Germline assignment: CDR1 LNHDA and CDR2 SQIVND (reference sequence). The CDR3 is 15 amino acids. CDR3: CASSIIAGGVNEQFF. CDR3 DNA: TGTGCCAGTAGTATCATAGCGGGAGGCGTGAATGAGCAGTTCTTC.

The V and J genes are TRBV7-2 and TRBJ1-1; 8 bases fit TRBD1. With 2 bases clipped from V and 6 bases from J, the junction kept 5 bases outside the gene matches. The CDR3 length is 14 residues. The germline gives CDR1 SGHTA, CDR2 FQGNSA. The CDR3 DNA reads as TGTGCCAGCAGCTTAAACAGGGGGAGGGCTGAAGCTTTCTTT. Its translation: CASSLNRGRAEAFF.

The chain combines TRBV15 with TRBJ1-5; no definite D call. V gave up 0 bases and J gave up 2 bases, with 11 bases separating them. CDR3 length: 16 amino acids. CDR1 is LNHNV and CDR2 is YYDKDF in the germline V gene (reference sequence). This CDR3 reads CATSRDLSGGNQPQHF. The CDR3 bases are TGTGCCACCAGCAGAGATCTGTCCGGGGGCAATCAGCCCCAGCATTTT. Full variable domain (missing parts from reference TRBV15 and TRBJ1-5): DAMVIQNPRYQVTQFGKPVTLSCSQTLNHNVMYWYQQKSSQAPKLLFHYYDKDFNNEADTPDNFQSRRPNTSFCFLDIRSPGLGDTAMYLCATSRDLSGGNQPQHFGDGTRLSIL.

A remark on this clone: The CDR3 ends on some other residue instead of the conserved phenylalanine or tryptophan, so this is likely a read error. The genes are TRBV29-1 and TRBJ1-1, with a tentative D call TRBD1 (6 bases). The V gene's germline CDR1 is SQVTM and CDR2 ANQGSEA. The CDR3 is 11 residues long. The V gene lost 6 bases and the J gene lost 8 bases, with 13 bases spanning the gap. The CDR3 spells CSVRTETEAFL. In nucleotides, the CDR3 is TGCAGCGTAAGGACAGAGACAGAAGCTTTCCTT.

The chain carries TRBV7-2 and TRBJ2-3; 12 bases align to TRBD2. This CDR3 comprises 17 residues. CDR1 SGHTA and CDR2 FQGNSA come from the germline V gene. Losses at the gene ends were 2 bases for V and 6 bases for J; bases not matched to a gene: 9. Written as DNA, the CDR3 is TGTGCCAGCAGCTTAAACCCTAGCGGGGGGGCAGGGGATACGCAGTATTTT. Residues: CASSLNPSGGAGDTQYF.

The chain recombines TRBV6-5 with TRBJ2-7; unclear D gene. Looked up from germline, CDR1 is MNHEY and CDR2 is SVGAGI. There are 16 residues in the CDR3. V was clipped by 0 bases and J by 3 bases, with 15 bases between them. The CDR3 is CASSYSFPSRSYEQYF. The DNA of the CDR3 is TGTGCCAGCAGTTACTCGTTTCCCAGTCGGAGCTACGAGCAGTACTTC.

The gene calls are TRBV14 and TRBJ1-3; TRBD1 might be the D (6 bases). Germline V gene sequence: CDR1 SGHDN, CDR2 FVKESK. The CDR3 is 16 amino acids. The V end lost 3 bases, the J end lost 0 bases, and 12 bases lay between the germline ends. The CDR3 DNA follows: TGTGCCAGCAGCCATCCAGGGGCCCGCTCTGGAAACACCATATATTTT. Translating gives CASSHPGARSGNTIYF.

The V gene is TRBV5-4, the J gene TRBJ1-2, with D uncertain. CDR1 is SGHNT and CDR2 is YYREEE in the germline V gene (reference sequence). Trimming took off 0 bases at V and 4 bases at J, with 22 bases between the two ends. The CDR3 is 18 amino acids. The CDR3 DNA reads TGTGCCAGCAGCTTGGCCGGAGGGTTTAATTCAAGAGGCTATGGCTACACCTTC. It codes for CASSLAGGFNSRGYGYTF.

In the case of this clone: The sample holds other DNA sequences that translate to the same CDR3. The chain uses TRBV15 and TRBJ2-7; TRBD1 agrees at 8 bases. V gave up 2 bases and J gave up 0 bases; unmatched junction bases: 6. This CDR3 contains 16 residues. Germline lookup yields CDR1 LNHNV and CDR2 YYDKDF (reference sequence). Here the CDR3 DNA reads TGTGCCACCAGCAGACCTGGGACAGGTAGCTCCTACGAGCAGTACTTC. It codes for CATSRPGTGSSYEQYF.

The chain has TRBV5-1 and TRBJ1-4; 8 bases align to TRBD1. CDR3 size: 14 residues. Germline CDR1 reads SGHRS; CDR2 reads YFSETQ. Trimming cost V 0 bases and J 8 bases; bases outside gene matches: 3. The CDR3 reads CASSLAGGWEKLFF. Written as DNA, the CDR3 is TGCGCCAGCAGCTTGGCAGGGGGCTGGGAAAAACTGTTTTTT.

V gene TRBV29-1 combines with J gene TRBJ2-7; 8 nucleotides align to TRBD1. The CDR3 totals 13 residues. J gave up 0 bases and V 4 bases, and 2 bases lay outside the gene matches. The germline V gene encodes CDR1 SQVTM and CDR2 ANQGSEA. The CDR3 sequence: CSVAGQASYEQYF. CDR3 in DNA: TGCAGCGTTGCGGGACAGGCCTCCTACGAGCAGTACTTC.

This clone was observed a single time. The CDR3 nucleotides read TGCAGCGCCGCACGGGGGTCGACTGAAGCTTTCTTT. It codes for CSAARGSTEAFF. The genes are TRBV29-1 and TRBJ1-1; possibly TRBD1 for D (5 bases). Trimming left V 7 bases short and J 5 bases short, with 14 bases between. CDR3 length equals 12 residues. Germline CDR1 is SQVTM and CDR2 is ANQGSEA.

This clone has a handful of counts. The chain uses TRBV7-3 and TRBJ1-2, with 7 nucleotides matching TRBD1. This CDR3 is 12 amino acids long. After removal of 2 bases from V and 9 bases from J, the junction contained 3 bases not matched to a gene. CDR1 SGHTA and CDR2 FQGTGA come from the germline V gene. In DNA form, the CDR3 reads TGTGCCAGCAGCTTAGACAGGGCAAGCTACACCTTC. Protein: CASSLDRASYTF.

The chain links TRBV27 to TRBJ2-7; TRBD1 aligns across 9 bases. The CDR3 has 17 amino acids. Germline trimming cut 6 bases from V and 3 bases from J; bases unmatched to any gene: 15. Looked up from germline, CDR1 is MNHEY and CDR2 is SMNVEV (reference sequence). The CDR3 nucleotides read TGTGCCAGCAGCCAAAAAGGGGGGACAGGGTTATTCTACGAGCAGTACTTC. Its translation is CASSQKGGTGLFYEQYF.

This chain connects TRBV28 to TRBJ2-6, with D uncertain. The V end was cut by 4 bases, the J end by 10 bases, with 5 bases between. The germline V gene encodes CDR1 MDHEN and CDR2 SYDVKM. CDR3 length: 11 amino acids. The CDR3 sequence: CASSSANVLTF. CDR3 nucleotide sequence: TGTGCCAGCAGTTCCGCGAACGTCCTGACTTTC.

The CDR3, as DNA: TGCGCCAGCAGCCAAGACGTCCGGGACAGGGACCACGAGCAGTACTTC. Its protein is CASSQDVRDRDHEQYF. The chain couples TRBV4-3 to TRBJ2-7; 9 bases map to TRBD1. With V trimmed by 0 bases and J by 5 bases, 8 bases remained unmatched. Germline values: CDR1 LGHNA, CDR2 YSLEER. The CDR3 totals 16 residues.

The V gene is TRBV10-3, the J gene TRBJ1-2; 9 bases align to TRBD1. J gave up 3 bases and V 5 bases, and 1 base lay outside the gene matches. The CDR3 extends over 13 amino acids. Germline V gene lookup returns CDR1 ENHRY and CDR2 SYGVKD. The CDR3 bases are TGTGCCATCAGTAGACAGGGGGACTATGGCTACACCTTC. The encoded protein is CAISRQGDYGYTF.

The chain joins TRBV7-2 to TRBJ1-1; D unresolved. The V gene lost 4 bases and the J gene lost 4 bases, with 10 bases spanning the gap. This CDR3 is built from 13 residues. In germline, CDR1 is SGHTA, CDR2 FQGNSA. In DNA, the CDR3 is TGTGCCAGCAGCTCCGGCCGAGGCACTGAAGCTTTCTTT. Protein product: CASSSGRGTEAFF.

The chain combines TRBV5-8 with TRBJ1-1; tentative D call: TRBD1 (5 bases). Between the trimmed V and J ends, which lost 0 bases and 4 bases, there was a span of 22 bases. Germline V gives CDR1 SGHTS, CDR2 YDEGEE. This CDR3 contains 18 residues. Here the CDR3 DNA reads TGTGCCAGCAGCTTGGATCCGGGGGGATCGATTGTTATCACTGAAGCTTTCTTT. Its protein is CASSLDPGGSIVITEAFF.

CDR3 coding DNA: TGTGCCAGCAGTTTGGGACAGGGGGGGTCCGGGGAGCTGTTTTTT. Amino acids: CASSLGQGGSGELFF. The chain carries TRBV28 and TRBJ2-2, with TRBD1 matching 11 bases. Trimming cost V 3 bases and J 6 bases; bases outside gene matches: 3. Germline-derived CDR1 and CDR2 are MDHEN and SYDVKM. CDR3 length: 15 residues.

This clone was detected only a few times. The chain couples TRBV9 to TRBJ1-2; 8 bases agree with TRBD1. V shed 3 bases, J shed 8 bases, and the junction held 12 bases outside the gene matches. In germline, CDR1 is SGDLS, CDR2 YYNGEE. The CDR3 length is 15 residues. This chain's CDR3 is CASSALTTGAIGYTF. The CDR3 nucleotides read TGTGCCAGCAGCGCCCTTACGACAGGGGCGATCGGCTACACCTTC.

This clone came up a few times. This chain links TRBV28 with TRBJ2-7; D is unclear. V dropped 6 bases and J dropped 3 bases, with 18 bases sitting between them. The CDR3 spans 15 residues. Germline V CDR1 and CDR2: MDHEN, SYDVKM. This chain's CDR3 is CASSTKRVLSYEQYF. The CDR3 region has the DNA TGTGCCAGCAGCACTAAACGGGTTCTGAGCTACGAGCAGTACTTC.